A selection of T cell receptor beta chains follows, all from one sample in a study of cytomegalovirus exposure and HLA in healthy donors. Sequencing was performed with immunoSEQ multiplex PCR; in TCRdb, only in-frame clones are kept and a portion is missing. Seen here are some 130,000 clones, around 75% observed once, and the top ten hold 2.5% to 3.5%. The sequencing input was PBMCs. These receptors came from a man aged 40-49 years in good health and CMV-seronegative. The CDR3 runs from the conserved cysteine through the conserved F or W. A D gene is named only where the DNA matches it firmly. Not all rows give a size; the values are once, few, many and, for expanded clones, a class.

>TRBV7-8|.|TRBD1|TRBJ1-5
TGTGCCAGCAGCCCCCACCCGGACAGGAACAAGGCTCAGCCCCAGCATTTT
CASSPHPDRNKAQPQHF
>TRBV6-5|.|TRBD1|TRBJ2-7
TGTGCCAGCAGTTACACCGGGACAGGGGACGAGCAGTACTTC
CASSYTGTGDEQYF
>TRBV9|once|TRBD2|TRBJ2-3
TGTGCCAGCAGCGTAGGACTAGCGGACACAGATACGCAGTATTTT
CASSVGLADTDTQYF
>TRBV19|.|.|TRBJ2-7
TGTGCCAGTAGTATAGAGGGACGGGAGCCCCCCTACGAGCAGTACTTC
CASSIEGREPPYEQYF
>TRBV29-1|.|TRBD1|TRBJ2-2
TGCAGCGTCAGGACAGGCTTGAACACCGGGGAGCTGTTTTTT
CSVRTGLNTGELFF
>TRBV10-1|.|.|TRBJ1-6
TGCGCCAGCAGTGAGTCGTGCGGGAGATTGGATAATTCACCCCTCCACTTT
CASSESCGRLDNSPLHF
>TRBV5-1|.|.|TRBJ2-7
TGCGCCAGCAGCTTGGGCGGGCAAGTGGCCGACGAGCAGTACTTC
CASSLGGQVADEQYF
>TRBV28|.|TRBD1|TRBJ2-5
TGTGCCAGCAGTTCGGGACAGGGAATTCAGTACTTC
CASSSGQGIQYF
>TRBV6-1|.|TRBD1|TRBJ2-7
TGTGCCAGCAGTGAAGGAACCCGACAGGGCTTCTACGAGCAGTACTTC
CASSEGTRQGFYEQYF
>TRBV19|few|TRBD1|TRBJ2-7
TGTGCCAGTAGTTGGGGGACAGGGACCTCCTACGAGCAGTACTTC
CASSWGTGTSYEQYF
>TRBV7-9|.|TRBD1|TRBJ2-7
TGTGCCACCTCCCAGGGGGCAGGGGTGGACGAGCAGTACTTC
CATSQGAGVDEQYF
>TRBV7-2|.|.|TRBJ1-5
TGTGCCAGCAGCTTCGCGGACAATCAGCCCCAGCATTTT
CASSFADNQPQHF
>TRBV7-7|.|TRBD2|TRBJ2-3
TGTGCCAGCAGCTTAACTGCGGGGGGGCGGAGCACAGATACGCAGTATTTT
CASSLTAGGRSTDTQYF
>TRBV28|.|.|TRBJ1-5
TGTGCCAGCAGTTACCGACAGAACAATCAGCCCCAGCATTTT
CASSYRQNNQPQHF
>TRBV5-4|.|.|TRBJ2-3
TGTGCCAGCAGCTTGGGCGAGGCAGATACGCAGTATTTT
CASSLGEADTQYF
>TRBV6-5|.|.|TRBJ2-7
TGTGCCAGCACCTCGGACGGAGGCTACGAGCAGTACTTC
CASTSDGGYEQYF
>TRBV27|.|TRBD1|TRBJ2-2
TGTGCCAGCAGTACCTACAGGGGGCGCGGCGGGGAGCTGTTTTTT
CASSTYRGRGGELFF
>TRBV19|.|.|TRBJ1-1
TGTGCCAGTAGTATGGGGACATTCGGCACTGAAGCTTTCTTT
CASSMGTFGTEAFF
>TRBV6-1|.|TRBD1|TRBJ1-1
TGTGCCAGCAGTGAACCGGGGACAGGTCTGAACACTGAAGCTTTCTTT
CASSEPGTGLNTEAFF
>TRBV11-3|.|TRBD2|TRBJ2-7
TGTGCCAGCAGCCGACTAGCGGGGGAGACATACGAGCAGTACTTC
CASSRLAGETYEQYF
>TRBV18|.|.|TRBJ1-1
TGTGCCAGCTCACCACCGGGAGATCAGAACACTGAAGCTTTCTTT
CASSPPGDQNTEAFF
>TRBV7-9|.|.|TRBJ1-2
TGTGCCAGCAGCCCCCCCAGGACAGCCAACTATGGCTACACCTTC
CASSPPRTANYGYTF
>TRBV9|.|.|TRBJ2-1
TGTGCCAGCAGCGTAGGTAACAGCAACAATGAGCAGTTCTTC
CASSVGNSNNEQFF
>TRBV4-3|once|.|TRBJ1-1
TGCGCCAGCAGCCAAGATCCGGGGAACACTGAAGCTTTCTTT
CASSQDPGNTEAFF
>TRBV9|.|.|TRBJ2-7
TGTGCCAGCAGCGTAGGGAGGGACAGCTACTCCTACGAGCAGTACTTC
CASSVGRDSYSYEQYF
>TRBV2|.|.|TRBJ1-1
TGTGCCAGCAGTTCAGGGAATCGTCCTGAAGCTTTCTTT
CASSSGNRPEAFF